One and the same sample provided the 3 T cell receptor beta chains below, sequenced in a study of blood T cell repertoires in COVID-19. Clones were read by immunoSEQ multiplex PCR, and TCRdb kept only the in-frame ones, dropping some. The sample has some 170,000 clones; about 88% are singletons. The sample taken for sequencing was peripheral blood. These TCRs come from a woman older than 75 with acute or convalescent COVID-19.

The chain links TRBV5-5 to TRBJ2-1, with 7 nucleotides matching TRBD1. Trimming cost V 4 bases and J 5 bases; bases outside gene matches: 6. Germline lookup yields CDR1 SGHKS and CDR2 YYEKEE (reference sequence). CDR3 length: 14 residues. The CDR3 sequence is CASSPTGTHNEQFF. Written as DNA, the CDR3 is TGTGCCAGCAGCCCGACAGGGACCCACAATGAGCAGTTCTTC.

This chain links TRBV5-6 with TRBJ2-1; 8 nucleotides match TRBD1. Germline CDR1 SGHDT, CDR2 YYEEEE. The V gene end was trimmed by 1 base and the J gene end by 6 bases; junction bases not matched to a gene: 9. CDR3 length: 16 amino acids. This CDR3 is CASSLIPGQDLNEQFF. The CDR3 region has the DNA TGTGCCAGCAGCTTGATCCCGGGACAGGATCTCAATGAGCAGTTCTTC.

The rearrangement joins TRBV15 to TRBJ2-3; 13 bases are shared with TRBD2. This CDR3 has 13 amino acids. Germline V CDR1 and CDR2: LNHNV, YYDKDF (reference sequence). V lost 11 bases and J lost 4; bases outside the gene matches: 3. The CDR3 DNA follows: TGTGCCGTCACTAGCGGGAGGGCAGATACGCAGTATTTT. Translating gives CAVTSGRADTQYF.